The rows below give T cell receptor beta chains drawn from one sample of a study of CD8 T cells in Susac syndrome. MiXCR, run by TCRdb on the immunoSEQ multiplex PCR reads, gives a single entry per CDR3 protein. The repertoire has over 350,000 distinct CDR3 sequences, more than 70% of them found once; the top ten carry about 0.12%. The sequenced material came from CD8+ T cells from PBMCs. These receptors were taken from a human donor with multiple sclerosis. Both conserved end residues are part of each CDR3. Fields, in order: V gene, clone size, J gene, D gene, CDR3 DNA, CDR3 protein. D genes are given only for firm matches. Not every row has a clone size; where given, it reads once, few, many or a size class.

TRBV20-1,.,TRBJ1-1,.,TGCAGTGCTAGAGATCGAACTGAAGCTTTCTTT,CSARDRTEAFF
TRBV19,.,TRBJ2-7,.,TGTGCCAGTAGTATAGGGGCAGACTCCTACGAGCAGTACTTC,CASSIGADSYEQYF
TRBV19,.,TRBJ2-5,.,TGTGCCAGTAGTCTTTCGTTGGGGCCGTATCAGGAGACCCAGTACTTC,CASSLSLGPYQETQYF
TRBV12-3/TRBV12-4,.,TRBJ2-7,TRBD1,TGTGCCAGCAGTCCAACGGCAGGGGGTACCTACGAGCAGTACTTC,CASSPTAGGTYEQYF
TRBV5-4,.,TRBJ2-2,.,TGTGCCAGCAGCTTAGGGGACTTTCGCACCGGGGAGCTGTTTTTT,CASSLGDFRTGELFF
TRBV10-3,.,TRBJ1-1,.,TGTGCCGCGACAGGCATGAACACTGAAGCTTTCTTT,CAATGMNTEAFF
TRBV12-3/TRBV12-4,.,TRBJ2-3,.,TGTGCCAGCAGTTTAATAGGAGATAGGGATACGCAGTATTTT,CASSLIGDRDTQYF
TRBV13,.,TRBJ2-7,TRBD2,TGTGCCAGCAGCTTAGGTATAGCGGGAGCCTACGAGCAGTACTTC,CASSLGIAGAYEQYF
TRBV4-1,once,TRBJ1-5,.,TGCGCCAGCAGCCAAGAAATGAGGAACAGGTTTAAGCCCCAGCATTTT,CASSQEMRNRFKPQHF
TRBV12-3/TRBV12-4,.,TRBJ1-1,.,TGTGCCAGCAGCCAGACCCCTCCTGAAGCTTTCTTT,CASSQTPPEAFF
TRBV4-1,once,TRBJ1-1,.,TGCGCCAGCATACAGAACACTGAAGCTTTCTTT,CASIQNTEAFF
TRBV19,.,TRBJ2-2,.,TGTGCCAGTAGTATGACAGTAGCCCCCGGGGAGCTGTTTTTT,CASSMTVAPGELFF
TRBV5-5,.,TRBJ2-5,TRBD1,TGTGCCAGCAGCTACGGGACAGGGAGGGGAGAGACCCAGTACTTC,CASSYGTGRGETQYF
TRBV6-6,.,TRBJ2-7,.,TGTGCCAGCAGAGGGGACACATCCTTCTACGAGCAGTGCTTC,CASRGDTSFYEQCF
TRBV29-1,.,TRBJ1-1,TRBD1,TGCAGCGTTGAGGGGGACAGGGCCACTGAAGCTTTCTTT,CSVEGDRATEAFF
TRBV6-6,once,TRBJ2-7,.,TGTGCCAGCAGTTATCATTGGGAGGCAGGGAAAGAGCAGTACTTC,CASSYHWEAGKEQYF
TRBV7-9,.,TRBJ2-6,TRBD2,TGTGCCAGCAGCTTTGAAGCGGGGCGCTTATCGGCCAACGTCCTGACTTTC,CASSFEAGRLSANVLTF
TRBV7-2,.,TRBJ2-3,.,TGTGCCAGCAGCCTCCCCCGACTCCTGCCCACAGATACGCAGTATTTT,CASSLPRLLPTDTQYF
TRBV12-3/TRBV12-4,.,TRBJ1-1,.,TGTGCCAGCAGTTTTGTCGGCTCTGAAGCTTTCTTT,CASSFVGSEAFF
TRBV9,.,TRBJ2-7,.,TGTGCCAGCAGCGTAGAACCGGGGCTAACCCCCTACGAGCAGTACTTC,CASSVEPGLTPYEQYF
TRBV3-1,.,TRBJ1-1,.,TGTGCCAGCAGCCAAACAGGGAGCACTGAAGCTTTCTTT,CASSQTGSTEAFF
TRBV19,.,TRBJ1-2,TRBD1,TGTGCCAGTAGTATCTGGACAGGGTCCCAAGACTATGGCTACACCTTC,CASSIWTGSQDYGYTF
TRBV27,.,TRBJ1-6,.,TGTGCCAGCAGTGGGGGCGGACCGTCCTATAATTCACCCCTCCACTTT,CASSGGGPSYNSPLHF
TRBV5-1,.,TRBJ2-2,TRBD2,TGCGCCGGCAGCCCGCTCCGACTAGCGAATGGCGGGGAGCTGTTTTTT,CAGSPLRLANGGELFF
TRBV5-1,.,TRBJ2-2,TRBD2,TGCGCCAGCAGCTTGGAACTAGCGGGAGGGAACACCGGGGAGCTGTTTTTT,CASSLELAGGNTGELFF
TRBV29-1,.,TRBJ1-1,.,TGCAGCGTCATGGGAGATACAAATTTGAACACTGAAGCTTTCTTT,CSVMGDTNLNTEAFF
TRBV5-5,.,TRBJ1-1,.,TGTGCCAGCAGCCCTGCGGATAGGGTGAGGAACACTGAAGCTTTCTTT,CASSPADRVRNTEAFF
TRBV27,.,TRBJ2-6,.,TGTGCCAGCAGTCCACACAGGGCTGGGGCCAACGTCCTGACTTTC,CASSPHRAGANVLTF
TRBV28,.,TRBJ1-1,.,TGTGCCAGCAGTTTTACTCCCGTTAAGTTGGGCACTGAAGCTTTCTTT,CASSFTPVKLGTEAFF
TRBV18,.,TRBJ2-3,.,TGTGCCAGCTCACCAACACAGAGTCAACTAAACACAGATACGCAGTATTTT,CASSPTQSQLNTDTQYF
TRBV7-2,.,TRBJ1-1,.,TGTGCCAGCAGACGAACCGGGACTGATGCTGAAGCTTTCTTT,CASRRTGTDAEAFF
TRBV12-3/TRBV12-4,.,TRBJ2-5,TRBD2,TGTGCCAGCAGTTTACGGGGTACAGCGGGAGAGGAGACCCAGTACTTC,CASSLRGTAGEETQYF
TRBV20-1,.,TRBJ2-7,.,TGCAGTGCTAAGCCCATTCTCTCCTACGAGCAGTACTTC,CSAKPILSYEQYF
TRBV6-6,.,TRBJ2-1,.,TGTGCCAGCAGTTACCTGGCTTCGGCTAACAATGAGCAGTTCTTC,CASSYLASANNEQFF
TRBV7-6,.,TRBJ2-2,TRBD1,TGTGCCAGCAGCTACAGGACAGGGGATCCCGGGGAGCTGTTTTTT,CASSYRTGDPGELFF
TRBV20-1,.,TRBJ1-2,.,TGCAGTGCTGAAACGGTTACTAACTATGGCTACACCTTC,CSAETVTNYGYTF
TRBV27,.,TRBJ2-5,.,TGTGCCAGCACGGACGGTGGCCAAGAGACCCAGTACTTC,CASTDGGQETQYF
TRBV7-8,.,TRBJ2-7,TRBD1,TGTGCCAGCAGCGTCCCAGGGACAGGAGAAGGCTACGAGCAGTACTTC,CASSVPGTGEGYEQYF
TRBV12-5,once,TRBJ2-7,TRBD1,TGTGCTAGTGGTTTGGCTACCGGGACAGAGAGCTCCTACGAGCAGTACTTC,CASGLATGTESSYEQYF